This T cell receptor beta chain was observed in a study of CD8+ T cells in alopecia areata. Of note for this clone: Its antigen remains unknown.

It was cDNA, reverse transcribed from extracted RNA, that served as the sequencing template. Profiling relied on immunoSEQ multiplex PCR, and the TCRdb table lists in-frame clones only, not all of them. The sample carries roughly 200,000 clones, 60% to 70% recorded once. Treatment noted: oral pan-JAK inhibitor, 5-10 mg twice daily. Study-level results: Lesional scalp displayed greater clonality than normal scalp, most notably in alopecia totalis/universalis.

The V gene lost 5 bases and the J gene lost 1 base, with 8 bases spanning the gap. The CDR3 contains 14 residues. The germline CDR1 and CDR2 sequences are ENHRY and SYGVKD. The source is a human donor with alopecia areata. This sequence joins TRBV10-3 and TRBJ2-2; D uncertain. The source was CD4+ T cells sorted from blood, collected at week 4, from a patient treated with tofacitinib. The CDR3 spells CAISRLENTGELFF. In DNA, the CDR3 is TGTGCCATCAGTCGGCTGGAGAACACCGGGGAGCTGTTTTTT.